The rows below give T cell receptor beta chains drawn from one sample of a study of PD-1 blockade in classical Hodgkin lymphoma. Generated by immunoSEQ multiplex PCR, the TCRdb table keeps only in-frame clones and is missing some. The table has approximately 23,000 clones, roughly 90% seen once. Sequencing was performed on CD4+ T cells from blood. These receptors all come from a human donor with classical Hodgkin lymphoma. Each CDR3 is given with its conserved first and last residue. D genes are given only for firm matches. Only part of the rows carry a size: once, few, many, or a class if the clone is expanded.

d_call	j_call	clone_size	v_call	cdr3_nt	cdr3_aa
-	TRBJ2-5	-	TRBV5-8	TGTGCCAGCAGCTTGGGAGCGAGACAAGAGACCCAGTACTTC	CASSLGARQETQYF
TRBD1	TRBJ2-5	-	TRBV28	TGTGCCAGCAGTCACGGACAGGGCGGCGAGACCCAGTACTTC	CASSHGQGGETQYF
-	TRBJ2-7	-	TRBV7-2	TGTGCCAGCAGAGACAGCGCCTACGAGCAGTACTTC	CASRDSAYEQYF
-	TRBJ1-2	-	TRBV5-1	TGCGCCAGCAGCTTGGGGGCTAACTATGGCTACACCTTC	CASSLGANYGYTF
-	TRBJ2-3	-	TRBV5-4	TGTGCCAGCAGCTTGGATAGGCCCCCCGAGTATTTT	CASSLDRPPEYF
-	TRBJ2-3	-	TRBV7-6	TGTGCCAGCAGCTTAGCGATTAGCGGCTTCACAGATACGCAGTATTTT	CASSLAISGFTDTQYF
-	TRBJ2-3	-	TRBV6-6	TGTGCCAGCAGTCCGGGACTGGATACGCAGTATTTT	CASSPGLDTQYF
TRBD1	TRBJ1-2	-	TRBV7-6	TGTGCCAGCAGCTTGGGACAGAGAGACTATGGCTACACCTTC	CASSLGQRDYGYTF
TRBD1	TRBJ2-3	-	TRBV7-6	TGTGCCAGCAGTAACCAGCTCCCTGGACAGGGATATACCCGCACAGATACGCAGTATTTT	CASSNQLPGQGYTRTDTQYF
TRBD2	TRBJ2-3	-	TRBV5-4	TGTGCCAGCAGCCCAGGGACTAGTCGTCCAGATACGCAGTATTTT	CASSPGTSRPDTQYF
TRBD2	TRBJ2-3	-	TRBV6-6	TGTGCCAGCAAGGGAGGGCTCGTTAGCACAGATACGCAGTATTTT	CASKGGLVSTDTQYF
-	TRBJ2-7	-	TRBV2	TGTGCCAGCAGTGACGTACCCCGGGGCGAGCAGTACTTC	CASSDVPRGEQYF
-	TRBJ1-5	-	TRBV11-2	TGTGCCAGCAGCTCCACACGACAGCAGCCCCAGCATTTT	CASSSTRQQPQHF
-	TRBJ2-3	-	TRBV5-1	TGCGCCAGCAGCGCGAAAACTAGCACAGATACGCAGTATTTT	CASSAKTSTDTQYF
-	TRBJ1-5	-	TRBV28	TGTGCCAGCAGTTTAATCTTCAGATTGGAGCAGCCCCAGCATTTT	CASSLIFRLEQPQHF
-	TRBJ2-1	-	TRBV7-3	TGTGCCAGCAGCTCGGATCCCTACAATGAGCAGTTCTTC	CASSSDPYNEQFF
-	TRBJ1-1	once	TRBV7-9	TGTGCCAGCAGCTTGGGTATCCACACTGAAGCTTTCTTT	CASSLGIHTEAFF
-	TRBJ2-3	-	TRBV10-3	TGTGCCATCAGTGGCAGGGGTGGCACAGATACGCAGTATTTT	CAISGRGGTDTQYF
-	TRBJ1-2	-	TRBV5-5	TGTGCCAGCAGCTTGGCCACAGCCGGCTACACCTTC	CASSLATAGYTF
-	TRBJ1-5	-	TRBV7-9	TGTGCCAGCAGCACGCCGGGACCCGGGCAGCCCCAGCATTTT	CASSTPGPGQPQHF
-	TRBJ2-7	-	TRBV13	TGTGCCAGCAGCCGAAGCCGGGACGTTAACGAGCAGTACTTC	CASSRSRDVNEQYF
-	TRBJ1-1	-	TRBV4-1	TGCGCCAGCAGCCAGACCACAGTCTCGAACACTGAAGCTTTCTTT	CASSQTTVSNTEAFF
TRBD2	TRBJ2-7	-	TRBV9	TGTGCCAGCAGCGCCGGGGGGACTAGCGTCTACGAGCAGTACTTC	CASSAGGTSVYEQYF
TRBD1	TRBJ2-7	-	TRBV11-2	TGTGCCAGCAGCCGCACTAAGGACAGGGTTTTTTCCTACGAGCAGTACTTC	CASSRTKDRVFSYEQYF
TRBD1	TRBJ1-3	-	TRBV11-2	TGTGCCAGCAGCGGGGTGAGACAGGGTCGTGACACCATATATTTT	CASSGVRQGRDTIYF
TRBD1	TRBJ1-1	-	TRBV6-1	TGTGCCAGCAGTGACAGGGGGAGGACTGAAGCTTTCTTT	CASSDRGRTEAFF
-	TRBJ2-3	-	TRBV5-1	TGCGCCAGCAGCCACCCTGAGAGCACAGATACGCAGTATTTT	CASSHPESTDTQYF
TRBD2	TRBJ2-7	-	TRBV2	TGTGCCAGCAGTGGGGACCCTAGCGGGCCCCCCTACGAGCAGTACTTC	CASSGDPSGPPYEQYF
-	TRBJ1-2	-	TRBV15	TGTGCCACCAGCAGGGACGGAAACTATGGCTACACCTTC	CATSRDGNYGYTF
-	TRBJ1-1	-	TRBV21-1	TGTGCCAGCAGCAAATACGGGGGGGGACCGAACACTGAAGCTTTCTTT	CASSKYGGGPNTEAFF
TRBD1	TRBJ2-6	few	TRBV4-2	TGTGCCAGCAGCCACCGGGACAGAGCCTCTGGGGCCAACGTCCTGACTTTC	CASSHRDRASGANVLTF
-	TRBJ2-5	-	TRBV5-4	TGTGCCAGCAGCTTGTTCCGCGGAACCCAAGAGACCCAGTACTTC	CASSLFRGTQETQYF
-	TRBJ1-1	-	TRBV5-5	TGTGCCAGCAGCTCCGGACAATTCGACACTGAAGCTTTCTTT	CASSSGQFDTEAFF
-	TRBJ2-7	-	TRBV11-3	TGTGCCAGCAGCCCGGGGGACTCCTACGAGCAGTACTTC	CASSPGDSYEQYF
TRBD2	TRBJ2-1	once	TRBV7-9	TGTGCCAGCAGCTTAATAAAAAGCGGGAGTTTGAATGAGCAGTTCTTC	CASSLIKSGSLNEQFF
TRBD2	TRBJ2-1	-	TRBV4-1	TGCGCCAGCAGCCAGGAACTAGCGGGAGGGAGCTACAATGAGCAGTTCTTC	CASSQELAGGSYNEQFF
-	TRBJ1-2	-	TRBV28	TGTGCCAGCAGTTTTCCTCCCTTTTCGGGTTACTATGGCTACACCTTC	CASSFPPFSGYYGYTF
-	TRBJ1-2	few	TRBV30	TGTGCCTGGAGTGTCAGCCGACACTATGGCTACACCTTC	CAWSVSRHYGYTF
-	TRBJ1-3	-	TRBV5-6	TGTGCCAGCAGCCCGGCACGGAGCAGACGAGGCGGAAACACCATATATTTT	CASSPARSRRGGNTIYF
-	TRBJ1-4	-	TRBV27	TGTGCCAGCAGAGCCGGGACGGGGAATGAAAAACTGTTTTTT	CASRAGTGNEKLFF
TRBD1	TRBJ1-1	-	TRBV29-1	TGCAGCGTTGCAGGACAGGGGGCAACGGGTTGGGACACTGAAGCTTTCTTT	CSVAGQGATGWDTEAFF
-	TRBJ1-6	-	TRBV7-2	TGTGCCAGCAGCTACGCTCAGGGGATCAATTCACCCCTCCACTTT	CASSYAQGINSPLHF